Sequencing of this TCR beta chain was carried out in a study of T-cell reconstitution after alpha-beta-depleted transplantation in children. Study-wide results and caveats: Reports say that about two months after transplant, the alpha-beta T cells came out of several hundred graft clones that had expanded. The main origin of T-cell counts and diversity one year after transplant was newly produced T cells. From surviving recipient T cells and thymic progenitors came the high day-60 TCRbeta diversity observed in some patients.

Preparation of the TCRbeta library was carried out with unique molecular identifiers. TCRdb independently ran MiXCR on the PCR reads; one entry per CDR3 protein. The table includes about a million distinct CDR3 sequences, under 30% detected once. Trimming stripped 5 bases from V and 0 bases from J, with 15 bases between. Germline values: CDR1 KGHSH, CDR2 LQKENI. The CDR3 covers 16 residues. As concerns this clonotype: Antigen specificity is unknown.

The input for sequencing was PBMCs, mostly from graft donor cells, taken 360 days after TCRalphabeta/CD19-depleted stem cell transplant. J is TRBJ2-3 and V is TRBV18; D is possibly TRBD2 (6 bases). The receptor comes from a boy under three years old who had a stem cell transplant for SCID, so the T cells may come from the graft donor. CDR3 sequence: CASSSKGLASTDTQYF. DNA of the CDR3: TGTGCCAGCTCATCAAAAGGGCTAGCGAGCACAGATACGCAGTATTTT.